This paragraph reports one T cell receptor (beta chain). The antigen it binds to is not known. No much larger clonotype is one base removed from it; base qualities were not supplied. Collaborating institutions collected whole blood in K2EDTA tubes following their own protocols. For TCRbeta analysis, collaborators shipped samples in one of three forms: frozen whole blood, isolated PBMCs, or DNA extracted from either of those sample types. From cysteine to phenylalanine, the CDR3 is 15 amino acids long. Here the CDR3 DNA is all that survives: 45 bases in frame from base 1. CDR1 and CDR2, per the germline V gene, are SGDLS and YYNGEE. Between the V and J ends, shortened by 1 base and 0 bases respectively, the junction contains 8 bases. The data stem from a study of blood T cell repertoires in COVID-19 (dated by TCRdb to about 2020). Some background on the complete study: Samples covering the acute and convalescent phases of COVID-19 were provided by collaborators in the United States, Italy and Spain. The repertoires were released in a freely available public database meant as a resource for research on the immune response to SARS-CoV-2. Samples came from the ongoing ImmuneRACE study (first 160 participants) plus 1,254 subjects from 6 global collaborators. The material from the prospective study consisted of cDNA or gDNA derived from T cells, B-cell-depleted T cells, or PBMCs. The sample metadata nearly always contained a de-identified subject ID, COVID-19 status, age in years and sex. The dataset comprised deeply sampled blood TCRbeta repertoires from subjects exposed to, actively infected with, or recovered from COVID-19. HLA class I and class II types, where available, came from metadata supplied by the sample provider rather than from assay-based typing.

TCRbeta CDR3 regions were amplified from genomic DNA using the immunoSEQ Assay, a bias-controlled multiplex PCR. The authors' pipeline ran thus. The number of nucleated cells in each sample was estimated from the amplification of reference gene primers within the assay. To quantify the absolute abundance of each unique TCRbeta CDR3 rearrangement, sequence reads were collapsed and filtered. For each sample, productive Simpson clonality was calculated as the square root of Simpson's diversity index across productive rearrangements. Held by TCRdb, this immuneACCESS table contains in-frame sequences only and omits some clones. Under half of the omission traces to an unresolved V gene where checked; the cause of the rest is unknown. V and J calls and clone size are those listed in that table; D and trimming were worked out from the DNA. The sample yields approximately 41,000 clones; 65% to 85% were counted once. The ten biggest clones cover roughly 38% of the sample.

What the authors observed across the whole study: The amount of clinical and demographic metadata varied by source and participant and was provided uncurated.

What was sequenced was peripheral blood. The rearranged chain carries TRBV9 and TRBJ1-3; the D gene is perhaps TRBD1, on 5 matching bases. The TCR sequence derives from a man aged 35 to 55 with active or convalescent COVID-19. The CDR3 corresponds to CASSVFDSSGNTIYF. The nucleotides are TGTGCCAGCAGCGTATTCGACAGCTCTGGAAACACCATATATTTT. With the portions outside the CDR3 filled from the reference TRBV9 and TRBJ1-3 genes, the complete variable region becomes DSGVTQTPKHLITATGQRVTLRCSPRSGDLSVYWYQQSLDQGLQFLIQYYNGEERAKGNILERFSAQQFPDLHSELNLSSLELGDSALYFCASSVFDSSGNTIYFGEGSWLTVV.